This T cell receptor (beta chain) appears in the sequencing data of a study of T-cell reconstitution after alpha-beta-depleted transplantation in children. Study outcomes and limitations: Newly produced T cells mostly accounted for T-cell counts and diversity one year post-transplant. Recipient T cells and thymic progenitors that survived were the source of the high TCRbeta diversity seen at day 60 in some patients. Where alpha-beta T cells came from about two months after transplant was reportedly several hundred expanded graft clones.

In this sample, this clonotype turned up many times. Its specificity is not known. Molecular barcoding with unique molecular identifiers was used for the TCRbeta library. Via MiXCR, TCRdb re-called the PCR reads, giving one row per CDR3 protein. The sample lists 490,000 or so distinct CDR3 sequences; 10% to 13% were seen once. This CDR3 spans 13 amino acids. Trimming removed 5 bases at V and 4 bases at J, with 11 bases between. Looked up from germline, CDR1 is SGHTA and CDR2 is FQGNSA. Sample: PBMCs, taken before TCRalphabeta/CD19-depleted stem cell transplant. The sequence was collected from a child aged 2 to 15 with inherited bone marrow failure, due to receive a stem cell transplant. The chain carries TRBV7-2 and TRBJ1-2; no reliable D call. CDR3 DNA: TGTGCCAGCAGCCCAAAACGGATCTATGGCTACACCTTC. It translates to CASSPKRIYGYTF.